This T cell receptor (beta chain) derives from a study of cytomegalovirus exposure and HLA in healthy donors. General study findings and limits: In an earlier analysis, in some 500 donors, most V segments appeared productive either ~87% or ~30% of the time.

Use of 60 Vbeta and 13 Jbeta primers characterized the PCR. TCRdb's copy holds only in-frame clones and misses some; the assay was immunoSEQ multiplex PCR. This sample has around 210,000 clones, with around 78% found just once. A word on this clone: The antigen is undetermined.

The V and J ends lost 6 bases and 2 bases, in that order; junction bases with no gene match: 5. The V gene's germline CDR1 is SGHAT and CDR2 FQDESV (reference sequence). The CDR3 runs to 15 residues. Sample: PBMCs. This chain joins TRBV11-1 and TRBJ2-5; 11 nucleotides agree with TRBD1. The source of this sequence is a boy aged 5 to 17 in good health and CMV-seronegative. CDR3 region: CASRDRGLLQETQYF. The CDR3 nucleotides read TGTGCCAGCAGGGACAGGGGGCTTCTACAAGAGACCCAGTACTTC.